This passage covers 31 T cell receptor beta chains from one sample sequenced in a study of CXCR3-negative and CXCR3-positive naive CD8 T cells. With UMI labels, 5' RACE was used to prepare the TRB cDNA libraries. TCRdb derives one entry per CDR3 protein from the 5' RACE reads, leaving out DNA. Its listing shows 100,000 to 150,000 distinct CDR3 sequences. The specimen sequenced was naive CXCR3- CD8+ T cells from blood. Subset reported: CD45RO-CCR7+CD27+CD95- naive CD8+ T cells lacking CXCR3 (TNR3-). Source of these receptors: a human donor in good health. Some clones in this sample may be carry-over from other donors' samples.

The rearrangement links TRBV20-1 to TRBJ2-7; the D call of TRBD1 rests on TCRdb alone, since no DNA is present to check it. Looked up from germline, CDR1 is DFQATT and CDR2 is SNEGSKA (reference sequence). This CDR3 has 13 amino acids. CDR3 region: CSATDRGTYEQYF.

V gene TRBV12-3 or TRBV12-4 combines with J gene TRBJ2-7. The CDR3 runs 12 residues. CDR3 sequence: CASRDTGYEQYF.

J is TRBJ2-7 and V is TRBV28; TCRdb's D call of TRBD2 is untestable without DNA. Per the germline V gene, CDR1 is MDHEN and CDR2 is SYDVKM. This CDR3 has 14 amino acids. This CDR3 is CASSPRLNVDEQYF. Full variable domain (rest looked up from reference TRBV28 and TRBJ2-7): DVKVTQSSRYLVKRTGEKVFLECVQDMDHENMFWYRQDPGLGLRLIYFSYDVKMKEKGDIPEGYSVSREKKERFSLILESASTNQTSMYLCASSPRLNVDEQYFGPGTRLTVT.

This chain connects TRBV11-2 to TRBJ2-7; no DNA is available, so the TRBD1 call from TCRdb remains unchecked. The CDR3 has 14 amino acids. Per germline, CDR1 SGHAT and CDR2 FQNNGV. CDR3 region: CASRTWTGDYEQYF.

The chain recombines TRBV29-1 with TRBJ2-2. Germline V gives CDR1 SQVTM, CDR2 ANQGSEA. The CDR3 sequence is 12 residues long. CDR3 sequence reads: CSVVGWTGELFF.

This chain connects TRBV7-9 to TRBJ2-7; TCRdb gives TRBD1 as the D gene, but with no DNA this cannot be confirmed. The CDR3 contains 12 residues. Germline V gene sequence: CDR1 SEHNR, CDR2 FQNEAQ (reference sequence). The CDR3 loop reads CASSSDRDGQYF.

The chain joins TRBV29-1 to TRBJ2-7; TCRdb lists TRBD1, though no DNA is available to test this call. Germline CDR1 and CDR2: SQVTM and ANQGSEA. The CDR3 runs 16 residues. The CDR3 sequence: CSVRVTPGTGTYEQYF.

This chain connects TRBV5-1 to TRBJ2-7; the D gene TCRdb calls, TRBD2, cannot be checked with no DNA. Germline CDR1 reads SGHRS; CDR2 reads YFSETQ. The CDR3 runs to 14 residues. Here the CDR3 reads CASSPGEREDEQYF.

V gene TRBV4-1 combines with J gene TRBJ2-2; TCRdb lists TRBD2, though no DNA is available to test this call. From germline, CDR1 is MGHRA and CDR2 YSYEKL. The CDR3 contains 16 residues. The CDR3 sequence is CASSSGAGGYTGELFF.

The chain employs TRBV28 and TRBJ2-7; no DNA is available, so the TRBD1 call from TCRdb remains unchecked. The V gene's germline CDR1 is MDHEN and CDR2 SYDVKM. The CDR3 sequence is 14 residues long. CDR3 region: CASSPGQNSYEQYF.

V gene TRBV28 combines with J gene TRBJ2-5; TCRdb's D call of TRBD2 is untestable without DNA. Per germline, CDR1 MDHEN and CDR2 SYDVKM. This CDR3 region has 16 residues. CDR3 in amino acids: CASSLGPAGEQETQYF. The whole variable domain, filled in from reference TRBV28 and TRBJ2-5, reads DVKVTQSSRYLVKRTGEKVFLECVQDMDHENMFWYRQDPGLGLRLIYFSYDVKMKEKGDIPEGYSVSREKKERFSLILESASTNQTSMYLCASSLGPAGEQETQYFGPGTRLLVL.

This chain connects TRBV9 to TRBJ2-7; lacking DNA, the TRBD1 call made by TCRdb goes unchecked. Germline V gives CDR1 SGDLS, CDR2 YYNGEE. The CDR3 extends over 14 amino acids. CDR3 sequence reads: CASSAGTGTYEQYF.

The CDR3 spells CASSSGSGEQYF. The chain employs TRBV7-9 and TRBJ2-7; the TRBD1 assignment by TCRdb is unverifiable without DNA. Germline V lookup: CDR1 SEHNR, CDR2 FQNEAQ (reference sequence). The CDR3 has 12 amino acids.

The rearrangement uses TRBV12-3 or TRBV12-4 and TRBJ2-1. This CDR3 comprises 15 residues. The CDR3 is CASSYDTFSYNEQFF.

CDR3 amino acids: CASSFTAGGTDTQYF. The chain combines TRBV28 with TRBJ2-3; the TCRdb D gene call, TRBD2, has no DNA to confirm it. Germline V gene sequence: CDR1 MDHEN, CDR2 SYDVKM. The CDR3 length is 15 residues.

The rearrangement joins TRBV28 to TRBJ2-7. CDR3 length: 14 amino acids. Germline CDR1 MDHEN, CDR2 SYDVKM. CDR3 sequence: CASSSNGNSNEQYF. The whole variable domain, remainder taken from reference TRBV28 and TRBJ2-7, is DVKVTQSSRYLVKRTGEKVFLECVQDMDHENMFWYRQDPGLGLRLIYFSYDVKMKEKGDIPEGYSVSREKKERFSLILESASTNQTSMYLCASSSNGNSNEQYFGPGTRLTVT.

This chain uses TRBV28 with TRBJ1-5. CDR3 length equals 16 residues. CDR1 and CDR2 (germline): MDHEN, SYDVKM. CDR3 in amino acids: CASSLESTGPLRPQHF.

The rearrangement links TRBV4-1 to TRBJ2-1; the TCRdb D gene call, TRBD2, has no DNA to confirm it. In germline, CDR1 is MGHRA, CDR2 YSYEKL. CDR3 size: 15 residues. This CDR3 is CASSQLSGGYNEQFF.

The CDR3 protein is CASSLVGGQETQYF. This chain uses TRBV7-9 with TRBJ2-5; the TCRdb D gene call, TRBD1, has no DNA to confirm it. Per germline, CDR1 SEHNR and CDR2 FQNEAQ (reference sequence). This CDR3 has 14 residues. Together with reference TRBV7-9 and TRBJ2-5, the CDR3 gives the full variable domain: DTGVSQNPRHKITKRGQNVTFRCDPISEHNRLYWYRQTLGQGPEFLTYFQNEAQLEKSRLLSDRFSAERPKGSFSTLEIQRTEQGDSAMYLCASSLVGGQETQYFGPGTRLLVL.

The V call is TRBV19, the J call TRBJ2-7; the D gene TCRdb calls, TRBD1, cannot be checked with no DNA. This CDR3 is built from 14 residues. The germline V gene encodes CDR1 LNHDA and CDR2 SQIVND (reference sequence). The CDR3 loop is CASSITGGLSEQYF. Combining the CDR3 with reference TRBV19 and TRBJ2-7 gives the whole variable domain DGGITQSPKYLFRKEGQNVTLSCEQNLNHDAMYWYRQDPGQGLRLIYYSQIVNDFQKGDIAEGYSVSREKKESFPLTVTSAQKNPTAFYLCASSITGGLSEQYFGPGTRLTVT.

The V gene is TRBV27, the J gene TRBJ2-7; there is no DNA to check the TCRdb D call of TRBD2. The V gene's germline CDR1 is MNHEY and CDR2 SMNVEV (reference sequence). The CDR3 is 15 residues long. Here the CDR3 reads CASKLTASETYEQYF.

This CDR3 reads CASSPGTSGSYEQYF. The V call is TRBV12-3 or TRBV12-4, the J call TRBJ2-7; absent DNA, TCRdb's TRBD2 call cannot be checked. The CDR3 runs to 15 residues.

V usage is TRBV12-3 or TRBV12-4 and J usage is TRBJ1-2; no DNA is available, so the TRBD1 call from TCRdb remains unchecked. CDR3 length equals 13 residues. CDR3 residues: CASSRTRIYGYTF.

CDR3 region: CASSLPGMGAYF. The chain recombines TRBV18 with TRBJ2-5; absent DNA, TCRdb's TRBD1 call cannot be checked. The length of the CDR3 is 12 residues. The germline V gene has CDR1 KGHSH and CDR2 LQKENI.

The chain couples TRBV13 to TRBJ2-7. The CDR3 loop spans 14 amino acids. Germline V CDR1 and CDR2: PRHDT, FYEKMQ (reference sequence). The CDR3 protein is CASSLGQDSYEQYF.

The rearrangement joins TRBV10-3 to TRBJ2-7. CDR3 length: 15 amino acids. Per the germline V gene, CDR1 is ENHRY and CDR2 is SYGVKD. The CDR3: CAISESRGSSYEQYF.

The V call is TRBV6-2 or TRBV6-3, the J call TRBJ2-5. Per germline, CDR1 MNHEY and CDR2 SVGEGT. CDR3 length: 15 amino acids. The CDR3 protein is CASSYAFGDQETQYF.

This chain links TRBV10-3 with TRBJ1-2. The germline V gene has CDR1 ENHRY and CDR2 SYGVKD. The CDR3 length is 12 residues. CDR3: CAISESQYGYTF.

This chain links TRBV29-1 with TRBJ2-5; TCRdb gives TRBD1 as the D gene, but with no DNA this cannot be confirmed. The CDR3 covers 16 residues. The germline CDR1 and CDR2 sequences are SQVTM and ANQGSEA. The CDR3 spells CSVEPGQGVQRETQYF.

The genes are TRBV28 and TRBJ2-7. CDR3 size: 14 residues. Germline CDR1 reads MDHEN; CDR2 reads SYDVKM. The CDR3 protein is CASSLRGDDYEQYF.

The chain joins TRBV19 to TRBJ1-5; TCRdb designates TRBD1, a call that cannot be tested without DNA. The CDR3 totals 14 residues. CDR1 and CDR2 (germline): LNHDA, SQIVND (reference sequence). The CDR3 here is CASTGGDSNQPQHF.